The 7 T cell receptor beta chains below were found in one sample sequenced in a study of T cell repertoires in cytomegalovirus infection. These receptors have no known antigen. TCRdb called the reads again in MiXCR, with one record for every CDR3 protein. The top ten clones hold 18% of a sample with hundreds of thousands of distinct CDR3 sequences, around a third of them seen once. Sequenced here: cultured PBMCs, sampled from culture after CMV antigen stimulation. The receptor source for this set is a human donor in good health (CMV status not recorded). Some clones in this sample may be carry-over from other donors' samples.

J is TRBJ1-3 and V is TRBV5-4; D gene uncertain. The V and J ends lost 4 bases and 0 bases respectively, with 8 bases between them. The CDR3 sequence is 14 residues long. CDR1 is SGHNT, CDR2 YYREEE, per germline (reference sequence). This chain's CDR3 is CASSTQSSGNTIYF. In nucleotides, the CDR3 is TGTGCCAGCAGCACACAGAGCTCTGGAAACACCATATATTTT.

This sequence joins TRBV7-9 and TRBJ1-6; the D gene is possibly TRBD1 (5 bases). The CDR3 totals 15 residues. The germline V gene has CDR1 SEHNR and CDR2 FQNEAQ (reference sequence). V was shortened by 5 bases and J by 5 bases, with 13 bases between the two germline ends. The CDR3 DNA reads TGTGCCAGCAGCCTCGCCGGGGGAAATAATTCACCCCTCCACTTT. Protein: CASSLAGGNNSPLHF.

The DNA of the CDR3 is TGTGCCAGCAGTTACCCTCCCTTCCGGACTACCTTCCAAGAGACCCAGTACTTC. Its protein is CASSYPPFRTTFQETQYF. The chain employs TRBV6-2 or TRBV6-3 and TRBJ2-5; tentative D call: TRBD2 (6 bases). V lost 2 bases to trimming and J lost 1 base, with 20 bases between them. This CDR3 has 18 residues. Per germline, CDR1 MNHEY and CDR2 SVGEGT.

This clonotype was found a few times. The rearrangement uses TRBV7-9 and TRBJ1-1, with D possibly being TRBD1 (6 bases). The CDR3 has 13 amino acids. V shed 7 bases and J shed 1 base, with 10 bases lying between them. Germline V lookup: CDR1 SEHNR, CDR2 FQNEAQ (reference sequence). For the CDR3, the DNA is TGTGCCAGCACCAGGGGTTCGAACACTGAAGCTTTCTTT. Protein sequence: CASTRGSNTEAFF.

The J gene is TRBJ2-2, the V gene TRBV3-1; D gene unclear. The V gene lost 1 base and the J gene lost 4 bases, with 4 bases spanning the gap. The germline CDR1 and CDR2 sequences are LGHDT and YNNKEL (reference sequence). This CDR3 is 13 amino acids long. CDR3 sequence reads: CASSQASTGELFF. For the CDR3, the DNA is TGTGCCAGCAGCCAAGCTAGCACCGGGGAGCTGTTTTTT.

This clonotype was observed many times. The chain links TRBV7-2 to TRBJ2-6, with 8 bases aligning to TRBD2. This CDR3 comprises 14 residues. Germline assignment: CDR1 SGHTA and CDR2 FQGNSA. With 6 bases clipped from V and 3 bases from J, the junction kept 1 base outside the gene matches. The CDR3 protein is CASRREVGANVLTF. CDR3 DNA sequence: TGTGCCAGCAGGCGGGAGGTTGGGGCCAACGTCCTGACTTTC.

This clonotype turned up a few times. The V gene is TRBV7-6, the J gene TRBJ2-5; the D gene is possibly TRBD2 (6 bases). The CDR3 contains 16 residues. The V end lost 5 bases, the J end lost 1 base, and 17 bases lay between the germline ends. Per the germline V gene, CDR1 is SGHVS and CDR2 is FNYEAQ. CDR3: CASSTWTTKPQETQYF. In DNA, the CDR3 is TGTGCCAGCAGCACCTGGACTACTAAACCCCAAGAGACCCAGTACTTC.